This T cell receptor (beta chain) was observed in a study of sequential checkpoint blockade in melanoma. Sequenced by immunoSEQ multiplex PCR; TCRdb stores in-frame clones only, minus some. The table has roughly 20,000 clones, more than 25% seen once. This clone appeared a single time. Treatment reported: randomized to nivolumab then ipilimumab (arm A) or the reverse (arm B). Sequenced material: tumor tissue (inferred from file names), taken from a patient given nivolumab and ipilimumab in sequence. The sequence was obtained from a human donor with melanoma.

This CDR3 is CSGQVNSYEQYF. The CDR3, as DNA: TGCAGCGGACAGGTGAACTCCTACGAGCAGTACTTC. This rearrangement joins TRBV29-1 to TRBJ2-7; weak D call: TRBD1 (6 bases). Germline V gene sequence: CDR1 SQVTM, CDR2 ANQGSEA. V lost 7 bases and J 0 bases, leaving 10 bases between the germline ends. The CDR3 is made up of 12 amino acids.